This T cell receptor (beta chain) stems from a study of PD-1 blockade in classical Hodgkin lymphoma. Study-wide context: On a schedule of every 2 weeks, patients received nivolumab 3 mg/kg intravenously. General study findings and limits: Prior to therapy, complete responders displayed diversity much like that of newly diagnosed patients. CD4+ TCR diversity, unlike CD8+, rose significantly by C4D1.

Time point meaning: cycle 4 day 1 (C4D1), after less than 7 weeks of nivolumab. Relapse was seen in all patients after autologous stem cell transplantation, and brentuximab vedotin exposure was variable. Relapsed/refractory classical Hodgkin lymphoma patients had complete, partial or progressive responses. The germline V and J ends were trimmed by 4 bases and 9 bases, with 13 bases remaining between them. Germline V CDR1 and CDR2: SNHLY, FYNNEI. The CDR3 is made up of 13 amino acids. Here immunoSEQ multiplex PCR was the method, and the copy in TCRdb shows in-frame clones only, minus some. This sample has about 93,000 clones; over 75% occur once, and the top ten carry over 8%. This clone has more than one count but fewer than ten. Its antigen is not identified.

Sequences were derived from peripheral blood mononuclear cells (PBMCs), sampled before the fourth cycle of nivolumab. The receptor's source is a human donor with classical Hodgkin lymphoma. V gene TRBV2 combines with J gene TRBJ1-5; TRBD1 might be the D (6 bases). CDR3: CASSVGAHRPQHF. The CDR3 nucleotides read TGTGCCAGCAGTGTGGGGGCCCACCGGCCCCAGCATTTT.